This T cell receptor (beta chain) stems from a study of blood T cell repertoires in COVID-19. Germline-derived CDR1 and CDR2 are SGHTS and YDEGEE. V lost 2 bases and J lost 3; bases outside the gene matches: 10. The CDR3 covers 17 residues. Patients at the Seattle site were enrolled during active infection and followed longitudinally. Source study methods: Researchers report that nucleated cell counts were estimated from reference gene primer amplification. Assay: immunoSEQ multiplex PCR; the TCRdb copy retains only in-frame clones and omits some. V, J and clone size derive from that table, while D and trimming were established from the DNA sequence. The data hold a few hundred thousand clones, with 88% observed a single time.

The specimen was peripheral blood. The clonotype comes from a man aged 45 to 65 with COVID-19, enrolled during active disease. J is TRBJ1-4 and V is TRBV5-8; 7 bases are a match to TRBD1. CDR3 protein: CASSFLRGRTPNEKLFF. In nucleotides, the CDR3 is TGTGCCAGCAGCTTTCTAAGGGGGCGGACCCCTAATGAAAAACTGTTTTTT.